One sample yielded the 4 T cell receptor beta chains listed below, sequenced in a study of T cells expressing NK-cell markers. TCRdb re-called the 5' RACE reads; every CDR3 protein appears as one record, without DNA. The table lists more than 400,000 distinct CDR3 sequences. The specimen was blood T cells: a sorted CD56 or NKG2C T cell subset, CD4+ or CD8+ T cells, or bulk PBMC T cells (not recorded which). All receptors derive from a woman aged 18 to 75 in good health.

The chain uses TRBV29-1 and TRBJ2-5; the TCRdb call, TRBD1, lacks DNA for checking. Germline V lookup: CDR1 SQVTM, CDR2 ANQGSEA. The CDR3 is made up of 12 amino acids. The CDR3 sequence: CSVEAGAETQYF.

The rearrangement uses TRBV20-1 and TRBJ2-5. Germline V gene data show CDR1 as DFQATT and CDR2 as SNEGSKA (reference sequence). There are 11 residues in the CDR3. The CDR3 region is CSAQVKETQYF.

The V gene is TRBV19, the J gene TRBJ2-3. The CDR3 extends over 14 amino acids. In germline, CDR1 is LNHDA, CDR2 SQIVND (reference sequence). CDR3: CASSIRVSTDTQYF.

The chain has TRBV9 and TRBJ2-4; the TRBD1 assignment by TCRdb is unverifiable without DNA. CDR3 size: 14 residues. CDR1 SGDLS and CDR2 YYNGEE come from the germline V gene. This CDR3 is CASSPQGTKNIQYF.